This paragraph reports one TCR beta chain. These data come from a study of blood T cell repertoires in COVID-19. Trimming took 1 base from V and 3 from J, leaving 10 bases between them. The V gene's germline CDR1 is SGHNT and CDR2 YENEEA. The CDR3 has 15 residues. Produced via immunoSEQ multiplex PCR; TCRdb's table is partial and in-frame only. The sample contains over 400,000 clones, 85% to 90% of which appear only once. Patients at the Seattle site were enrolled during active infection and followed longitudinally. The TCR originated in a woman in her 50s with COVID-19, enrolled during active disease. The V gene is TRBV11-3, the J gene TRBJ2-1; tentatively, D is TRBD1 (6 bases). Sequencing was done on a sample of peripheral blood. For the CDR3, the DNA is TGTGCCAGCAGCTTAGGCTCGACAGGCTACAATGAGCAGTTCTTC. Amino acid sequence: CASSLGSTGYNEQFF.